These T cell receptor beta chains were read from a single sample in a study of T cell repertoires in cytomegalovirus infection. TCRdb re-analysed the reads in MiXCR, keeping a single row per CDR3 protein. The table records about 770,000 distinct CDR3 sequences, about 28% of them present only once. These receptors have no identified antigens. The material was cultured CD8+ T cells from PBMCs, obtained from culture after CMV antigen stimulation. The receptors shown here come from a human donor in good health (CMV status not recorded). Some clones in this sample may be carry-over from other donors' samples. Each CDR3 is given without its conserved first and last residue. Clone sizes are given selectively: once, few, many, or a class where the clone is expanded.

j_call | v_call | clone_size | cdr3_aa
TRBJ2-3 | TRBV15 | few | ATSREYTQY
TRBJ2-5 | TRBV27 | NA | ASSLSMGLPPQETQY
TRBJ2-3 | TRBV6-1 | once | ASSSLDGYTSTDTQY
TRBJ1-2 | TRBV7-9 | once | ASSPVENYGYT
TRBJ2-3 | TRBV6-1 | many | ASSQVQYSTDTQY
TRBJ2-1 | TRBV27 | NA | ASSDPGVSYNEQF
TRBJ1-5 | TRBV19 | NA | ASSLTLPQPQH
TRBJ1-4 | TRBV19 | few | ASSTGWPVGEKLF
TRBJ2-1 | TRBV24-1 | few | ATSDGTVYNEQF
TRBJ2-1 | TRBV7-2 | many | ASSPTVSQTVSYNEQF
TRBJ2-3 | TRBV11-2 | once | ASSLRPARTDTQY
TRBJ2-5 | TRBV5-4 | NA | ASSHRDRAHWETQY
TRBJ2-3 | TRBV10-3 | NA | AISESGLAGGLADTQY
TRBJ2-3 | TRBV4-1 | NA | ASSTRRGFGDTQY
TRBJ2-4 | TRBV28 | few | ASSLRTGAKNIQY
TRBJ2-7 | TRBV4-1 | NA | ASSPRTPTSGGWNEQY
TRBJ1-1 | TRBV6-2/TRBV6-3 | NA | ASSYDRGFGTEAF
TRBJ1-1 | TRBV27 | once | ASSFQFMNTEAF
TRBJ1-4 | TRBV6-5 | NA | ASSSGRDLNEKLF